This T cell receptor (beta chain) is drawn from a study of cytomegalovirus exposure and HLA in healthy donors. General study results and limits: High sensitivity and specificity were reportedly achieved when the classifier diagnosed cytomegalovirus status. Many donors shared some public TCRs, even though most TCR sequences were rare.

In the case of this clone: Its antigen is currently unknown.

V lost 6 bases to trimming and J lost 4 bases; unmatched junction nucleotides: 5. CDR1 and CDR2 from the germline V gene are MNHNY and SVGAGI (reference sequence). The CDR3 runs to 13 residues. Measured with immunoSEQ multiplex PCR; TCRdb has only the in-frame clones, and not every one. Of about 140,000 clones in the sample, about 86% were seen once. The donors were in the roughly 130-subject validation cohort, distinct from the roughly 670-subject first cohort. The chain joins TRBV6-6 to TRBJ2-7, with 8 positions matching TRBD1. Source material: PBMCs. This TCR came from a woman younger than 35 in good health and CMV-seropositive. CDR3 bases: TGTGCCAGCAGCCGACGGACAGGGTACGAGCAGTACTTC. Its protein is CASSRRTGYEQYF.